The 15 T cell receptor beta chains below were found in one sample sequenced in a study of blood T cell repertoires in COVID-19. TCRdb's table, derived via immunoSEQ multiplex PCR, lists solely in-frame clones and lacks some. The repertoire holds around 250,000 clones, about 84% seen once, with over 2% in the top ten. Sequenced material: PBMCs or T cells enriched from blood (not recorded which). These receptors were collected from a woman between 45 and 65 years old who had recovered from COVID-19.

This chain connects TRBV5-4 to TRBJ1-2; unclear D gene. Germline V gene sequence: CDR1 SGHNT, CDR2 YYREEE (reference sequence). The CDR3 spans 12 residues. Deletions cut 1 base from V and 7 bases from J, with 8 bases between. The CDR3 sequence is CASSLFTGGYTF. CDR3 nucleotides: TGTGCCAGCAGCTTGTTCACGGGTGGCTACACCTTC.

This clone was seen more than once but under ten times. This chain joins TRBV28 and TRBJ1-2; 9 bases align to TRBD1. The germline gives CDR1 MDHEN, CDR2 SYDVKM. V shed 3 bases and J 8 bases; nucleotides not matched to a gene: 7. This CDR3 spans 14 amino acids. The CDR3 is CASSFDDRGSGYTF. The CDR3 DNA sequence: TGTGCCAGCAGTTTCGACGACAGGGGGAGCGGCTACACCTTC.

This chain links TRBV11-3 with TRBJ2-4; 7 nucleotides agree with TRBD1. With V trimmed by 5 bases and J by 8 bases, 12 bases remained unmatched. The CDR3 covers 15 residues. The germline gives CDR1 SGHNT, CDR2 YENEEA. The CDR3 sequence: CASSHPERGRYIQYF. CDR3 DNA sequence: TGTGCCAGCAGCCACCCCGAGAGGGGGCGATACATTCAGTACTTC.

This rearrangement joins TRBV5-7 to TRBJ2-7; 8 bases map to TRBD1. TRBV5-7 is an ORF, and what it does is uncertain. The CDR3 is 18 residues long. The trim removed 2 bases at V and 3 bases at J, leaving 16 bases unmatched. The CDR3 spells CASSLNPRVRQGRYEQYF. The CDR3 DNA follows: TGTGCCAGCAGCTTAAATCCTCGGGTACGACAGGGGCGCTACGAGCAGTACTTC.

The chain recombines TRBV7-2 with TRBJ2-7, with 7 bases that match TRBD1. This CDR3 has 14 residues. The germline gives CDR1 SGHTA, CDR2 FQGNSA. The V segment lost 5 bases and the J segment 5 bases; nucleotides outside the gene matches: 9. CDR3 in amino acids: CASSPRAGTDEQYF. CDR3 in DNA: TGTGCCAGCAGCCCCCGGGCCGGGACAGACGAGCAGTACTTC.

This clone appeared a single time. The chain carries TRBV7-9 and TRBJ2-1; 7 bases match TRBD2. The trim removed 5 bases at V and 2 bases at J, leaving 9 bases unmatched. The CDR3 has 16 residues. Germline loops: CDR1 SEHNR, CDR2 FQNEAQ (reference sequence). CDR3: CASSLRVAGPYNEQFF. In DNA form, the CDR3 reads TGTGCCAGCAGCCTTCGTGTAGCGGGCCCCTACAATGAGCAGTTCTTC.

The chain uses TRBV11-1 and TRBJ2-1; 8 positions agree with TRBD2. Unmatched junction bases numbered 6, after V lost 5 bases and J lost 0 bases. Germline V CDR1 and CDR2: SGHAT, FQDESV (reference sequence). The CDR3 is 16 amino acids. The CDR3 bases are TGTGCCAGCAGCGTACCGGGGACTAGCTCCTACAATGAGCAGTTCTTC. Protein product: CASSVPGTSSYNEQFF.

The V call is TRBV19, the J call TRBJ1-4; 11 bases are a match to TRBD1. This CDR3 is built from 16 residues. Trimming took 4 bases from V and 2 from J; bases not matched to a gene: 3. CDR1 LNHDA and CDR2 SQIVND come from the germline V gene (reference sequence). CDR3 nucleotides: TGTGCCAGTAGTAGGACAGGGGGCAGCACTAATGAAAAACTGTTTTTT. Its translation: CASSRTGGSTNEKLFF.

The chain has TRBV27 and TRBJ1-2; 8 bases map to TRBD1. This CDR3 has 13 amino acids. CDR1 and CDR2 from the germline V gene are MNHEY and SMNVEV (reference sequence). The trim removed 6 bases at V and 4 bases at J, leaving 4 bases unmatched. DNA of the CDR3: TGTGCCAGCAGCGGACAGGGCGTCTATGGCTACACCTTC. Amino acid sequence: CASSGQGVYGYTF.

This clone was detected only a few times. The J gene is TRBJ1-1, the V gene TRBV11-2, with 7 bases lining up with TRBD1. Germline V gives CDR1 SGHAT, CDR2 FQNNGV. The V gene end was trimmed by 5 bases and the J gene end by 5 bases; junction bases not matched to a gene: 11. This CDR3 comprises 15 residues. The CDR3 loop is CASSPRRGSRTEAFF. CDR3 coding DNA: TGTGCCAGCAGCCCCCGCAGGGGGAGTAGGACTGAAGCTTTCTTT.

Concerning this clone itself: Other DNA sequences from this sample encode an identical CDR3 as well. The chain combines TRBV19 with TRBJ1-5; a possible D gene is TRBD1 (6 bases). This CDR3 is built from 13 residues. Germline lookup yields CDR1 LNHDA and CDR2 SQIVND (reference sequence). With 3 bases removed from V and 4 bases from J, the gap between germline ends came to 7 bases. The CDR3 sequence is CASSIRGNQPQHF. In DNA form, the CDR3 reads TGTGCCAGTAGTATCAGGGGAAATCAGCCCCAGCATTTT.

The chain employs TRBV19 and TRBJ1-1; 7 positions agree with TRBD1. The germline gives CDR1 LNHDA, CDR2 SQIVND (reference sequence). The J segment lost 5 bases and the V segment lost 5 bases, leaving 2 bases of the junction unmatched. The CDR3 runs 12 residues. The CDR3 DNA reads as TGTGCCAGTAGTCACAGGGGAACTGAAGCTTTCTTT. It yields the protein CASSHRGTEAFF.

CDR3 sequence (DNA): TGTGCCAGCAGTATTAAAGAAAAACTGTTTTTT. Amino acids: CASSIKEKLFF. The chain has TRBV2 and TRBJ1-4; D unclear. Germline V gives CDR1 SNHLY, CDR2 FYNNEI. The V end was cut by 5 bases, the J end by 8 bases, with 6 bases between. The CDR3 totals 11 residues.

The chain is built from TRBV3-1 (or the pseudogene TRBV3-2) and TRBJ2-7; the match to TRBD2 covers 7 bases. Germline assignment: CDR1 LGHDT and CDR2 YNNKEL (reference sequence). The junction had 8 bases not matched to a gene; V was cut back by 0 bases and J by 6 bases. The CDR3 covers 15 residues. For the CDR3, the DNA is TGTGCCAGCAGCCAAGAGGGGACTACCCGCTTCGAGCAGTACTTC. This encodes CASSQEGTTRFEQYF.

This clone was seen once. This chain joins TRBV28 and TRBJ2-4; the D gene is possibly TRBD2 (6 bases). Per the germline V gene, CDR1 is MDHEN and CDR2 is SYDVKM. This CDR3 contains 14 residues. Trimming removed 7 bases from V and 0 bases from J, with 10 bases in between. CDR3 in amino acids: CASTLGGAKNIQYF. The CDR3 DNA reads as TGTGCCAGCACCCTGGGAGGAGCCAAAAACATTCAGTACTTC.